This T cell receptor (beta chain) was found in a study of human T cells and chemical hapten exposure. Study at large: DPC 0.01% went on the upper back by patch test, with reading at 6 days.

This clonotype has just a few counts. Its antigen is not identified. General observations from the study: DPC sensitization produced no change in TCRs with frequency above 1 in 1000. Among expanded TCRs, significantly more large CDR3 similarity clusters formed than among controls.

The CDR3 loop spans 14 amino acids. V was clipped by 6 bases and J by 6 bases, with 17 bases between them. Germline lookup yields CDR1 MNHEY and CDR2 SVGAGI. Time point defined: patch test 1, 2 weeks after DPC sensitization. As to treatment: therapeutic diphenylcyclopropenone sensitization with weekly scalp DPC. In the original processing: Between roughly 20,000 and 690,600 TCRs appeared in each sample, and the median stood at roughly 100,000. Each CDR3 protein is one row after TCRdb ran MiXCR on the RACE reads. These V and J calls derive from TCRdb rather than the authors' analysis. Altogether some 77,000 distinct CDR3 sequences are present, about 9.4% being singletons, with the ten largest covering 1.1% to 1.5%.

This TCR came from a woman aged 50 to 60 with alopecia areata. Some clones in this sample may be carry-over from other donors' samples. The chain uses TRBV6-5 and TRBJ1-1; a weak D match, TRBD1 (5 bases). The input for sequencing was whole blood, taken in connection with sensitization to the hapten diphenylcyclopropenone (DPC). In nucleotides, the CDR3 is TGTGCCAGCAGCTGGACACACTCTGACGCTGAAGCTTTCTTT. Its protein is CASSWTHSDAEAFF.